These 25 T cell receptor beta chains share one sample of origin, sequenced in a study of blood T cells in healthy people across ages. The second PCR ran roughly 6 to 11 cycles with a sample-barcoded 5' primer and J-beta primers. TCRdb recomputed calls from the 5' RACE reads with MiXCR, one row per CDR3 protein. This table holds about 1.1 million distinct CDR3 sequences, 35% to 40% found once. Sequencing input: blood. The receptor set was obtained from a man younger than 30 in good health.

This clonotype occurred a few times. The CDR3 nucleotides are TGCGCCAGCAGCTTGTGGAGGGAGGGGGCAGATACGCAGTATTTT. Amino acids: CASSLWREGADTQYF. The V call is TRBV5-1, the J call TRBJ2-3; the D gene is possibly TRBD2 (7 bases). Germline V CDR1 and CDR2: SGHRS, YFSETQ. This CDR3 region has 15 residues. V was clipped by 1 base and J by 4 bases, with 13 bases between them.

As for this clonotype: A much larger clone sits a single nucleotide away, making a read error possible. The chain links TRBV9 to TRBJ2-1; D gene ambiguous. Germline V gives CDR1 SGDLS, CDR2 YYNGEE. CDR3 length: 16 amino acids. CDR3 in amino acids: CASSVDRRSSYNEQLF. In nucleotides, the CDR3 is TGTGCCAGCAGCGTAGATCGGCGCAGCTCCTACAATGAGCAGCTCTTC. Drawing the rest from reference TRBV9 and TRBJ2-1, the complete variable domain is DSGVTQTPKHLITATGQRVTLRCSPRSGDLSVYWYQQSLDQGLQFLIQYYNGEERAKGNILERFSAQQFPDLHSELNLSSLELGDSALYFCASSVDRRSSYNEQLFGPGTRLTVL.

The chain uses TRBV19 and TRBJ2-2; possibly TRBD1 or TRBD2 for D (5 bases each). The CDR3 is 20 amino acids. Deletions cut 4 bases from V and 5 bases from J, with 29 bases between. The germline V gene encodes CDR1 LNHDA and CDR2 SQIVND (reference sequence). CDR3 nucleotide sequence: TGTGCCAGTAGTACCCTCGCCCCGGGGCCATCCATTGAAGATACCGGGGAGCTGTTTTTT. It encodes CASSTLAPGPSIEDTGELFF.

The table lists this clonotype with a few counts. The rearrangement joins TRBV28 to TRBJ2-7, with D possibly TRBD2 on 5 matching bases. The CDR3 sequence is 15 residues long. The germline V gene encodes CDR1 MDHEN and CDR2 SYDVKM. With 3 bases removed from V and 2 bases from J, the gap between germline ends came to 14 bases. The CDR3 spells CASSLEASHPYEQYF. DNA for the CDR3: TGTGCCAGCAGTTTGGAGGCCAGCCACCCCTACGAGCAGTACTTC.

This clonotype was seen more than once but under ten times. The V and J genes are TRBV19 and TRBJ2-3; 8 bases are shared with TRBD1. Germline CDR1 is LNHDA and CDR2 is SQIVND (reference sequence). This CDR3 has 17 residues. Germline trimming cut 5 bases from V and 0 bases from J; bases unmatched to any gene: 10. CDR3 amino acids: CASSLWTGQISTDTQYF. CDR3 nucleotide sequence: TGTGCCAGTAGTCTTTGGACAGGGCAAATTAGCACAGATACGCAGTATTTT.

About this clonotype itself: The junction and the germline gene differ at one end; a read error may be behind it. The rearrangement links TRBV3-1 to TRBJ1-6; D not resolved. This CDR3 comprises 14 residues. The germline CDR1 and CDR2 sequences are LGHDT and YNNKEL (reference sequence). For the CDR3, the DNA is TGTGCCAGCAGCCAAGATATGGGGAATTCACCCCCCCACTTT. It yields the protein CASSQDMGNSPPHF.

The sample holds one count of this clonotype. The chain has TRBV25-1 and TRBJ2-3; tentatively, D is TRBD1 or TRBD2 (5 bases each). CDR1 MGHDK and CDR2 SYGVNS come from the germline V gene. V was trimmed by 8 bases and J by 6 bases, leaving 24 bases between them. The CDR3 length is 16 residues. CDR3 sequence: CASRPRDGLLVDTQYF. The CDR3 DNA reads as TGTGCCAGCCGACCCCGGGACGGGCTCCTTGTGGATACGCAGTATTTT.

The chain joins TRBV21-1 to TRBJ1-1. TRBV21-1 is marked as a pseudogene. The CDR3 is 13 amino acids. The CDR3 DNA reads as TGTGCCAGCAGCAATGTGGCAGAAAATGAAGCTTTCTTT. It codes for CASSNVAENEAFF.

The V and J genes are TRBV20-1 and TRBJ2-1, with 7 bases identical to TRBD2. V lost 6 bases and J lost 0; bases outside the gene matches: 11. CDR1 and CDR2 from the germline V gene are DFQATT and SNEGSKA (reference sequence). The CDR3 has 16 residues. The DNA of the CDR3 is TGCAGTGCCCCCACGGCGGGGGTTTACTCCTACAATGAGCAGTTCTTC. Its protein product is CSAPTAGVYSYNEQFF.

DNA of the CDR3: TGTGCCAGCAGTTGGCAGGGGGTGAACAATGAGCAGTTCTTC. As protein: CASSWQGVNNEQFF. This chain connects TRBV12-3 or TRBV12-4 to TRBJ2-1, with 7 bases aligning to TRBD1. V dropped 4 bases and J dropped 5; count of bases not matched to a gene: 5. The CDR3 consists of 14 residues.

This clonotype was recorded at least ten times. CDR3 sequence: CASSYGGGYGYTF. CDR3 in DNA: TGTGCCAGCAGTTACGGGGGTGGTTATGGCTACACCTTC. This chain joins TRBV6-2 or TRBV6-3 and TRBJ1-2, with a possible D match to TRBD1 (5 bases). The germline V gene encodes CDR1 MNHEY and CDR2 SVGEGT. Trimming cost V 2 bases and J 5 bases, with 9 bases left between them. This CDR3 contains 13 residues.

The table lists this clonotype with a few counts. The chain joins TRBV13 to TRBJ1-1; 7 positions match TRBD1. Germline CDR1 PRHDT, CDR2 FYEKMQ (reference sequence). The CDR3 extends over 15 amino acids. The V gene end was trimmed by 5 bases and the J gene end by 4 bases; junction bases not matched to a gene: 10. CDR3 amino acids: CASSRRGLGFTEAFF. For the CDR3, the DNA is TGTGCCAGCAGCCGTAGGGGGCTGGGTTTCACTGAAGCTTTCTTT.

This clonotype was observed once. The chain employs TRBV20-1 and TRBJ2-5; no reliable D call. Germline-derived CDR1 and CDR2 are DFQATT and SNEGSKA (reference sequence). V shed 0 bases and J shed 4 bases, with 9 bases lying between them. The CDR3 contains 13 residues. The chain's CDR3 is CSARERWPETQYF. The CDR3 nucleotides are TGCAGTGCTAGAGAAAGGTGGCCAGAGACCCAGTACTTC.

This clonotype was found a few times. The junction shows a germline mismatch at one end, possibly a read error. The chain links TRBV5-1 to TRBJ2-5; 8 bases line up with TRBD1. The germline CDR1 and CDR2 sequences are SGHRS and YFSETQ. The CDR3 has 13 residues. The CDR3 is CASSLRTGETQYF. The CDR3 bases are TGTGCCAGCAGCTTAAGGACAGGGGAGACCCAGTACTTC.

This clonotype was observed a few times. Here the CDR3 DNA reads TGTGCCAGCAGTCCAGCGGGGAAGAACACTGAAGCTTTCTTT. Protein sequence: CASSPAGKNTEAFF. The V call is TRBV27, the J call TRBJ1-1, with D hard to call. This CDR3 comprises 14 residues. V gave up 5 bases and J gave up 1 base, with 11 bases separating them. Germline-derived CDR1 and CDR2 are MNHEY and SMNVEV (reference sequence).

The chain employs TRBV29-1 and TRBJ2-1; TRBD1 matches 12 bases. In germline, CDR1 is SQVTM, CDR2 ANQGSEA. With 5 bases clipped from V and 10 bases from J, the junction kept 9 bases outside the gene matches. The CDR3 contains 14 residues. CDR3 residues: CSVRGQGANQEQFF. DNA of the CDR3: TGCAGCGTTCGGGGACAGGGGGCAAATCAGGAGCAGTTCTTC.

With regard to this clonotype: This sequence may be a read error, since a much larger clone differs from it by one base. Here the CDR3 DNA reads TGTGCCAGCAGCGTACAGGGGGAGTCCTACGAGCAGTACTTC. Its protein is CASSVQGESYEQYF. The chain uses TRBV7-2 and TRBJ2-7; the match to TRBD1 covers 8 bases. This CDR3 region has 14 residues. Germline-derived CDR1 and CDR2 are SGHTA and FQGNSA. V trimming: 5 bases; J trimming: 1 base; junction bases outside the gene matches: 4.

The count of this clonotype is one. Compared with germline, one end of the junction differs, possibly owing to a read error. The V and J genes are TRBV7-2 and TRBJ2-2, with D hard to call. Germline CDR1 is SGHTA and CDR2 is FQGNSA. The length of the CDR3 is 11 residues. The DNA for the CDR3 is TGTGCCGGCAGCCTCACCGGGGAGCTGTTTTTT. Translation: CAGSLTGELFF.

V gene TRBV7-2 combines with J gene TRBJ2-1; D unresolved. CDR1 and CDR2 from the germline V gene are SGHTA and FQGNSA. The CDR3 runs to 17 residues. V gave up 2 bases and J gave up 6 bases, with 20 bases separating them. CDR3 sequence: CASSLKGLGLGSNEQFF. CDR3 nucleotides: TGTGCCAGCAGCTTAAAAGGGTTGGGGTTGGGCTCCAATGAGCAGTTCTTC.

This sequence joins TRBV5-1 and TRBJ2-3, with 9 bases aligning to TRBD1. Trimming cost V 2 bases and J 2 bases; bases outside gene matches: 6. Per the germline V gene, CDR1 is SGHRS and CDR2 is YFSETQ. The CDR3 runs 16 residues. In nucleotides, the CDR3 is TGCGCCAGCAGCTTCCCGGGACAGGGTAACACAGATACGCAGTATTTT. It specifies CASSFPGQGNTDTQYF.

This clonotype came up a few times. This chain uses TRBV7-6 with TRBJ2-5; D remains unclear. With 5 bases removed from V and 1 base from J, the gap between germline ends came to 8 bases. This CDR3 has 13 amino acids. Germline values: CDR1 SGHVS, CDR2 FNYEAQ. DNA of the CDR3: TGTGCCAGCAGCGTATCACTCCAAGAGACCCAGTACTTC. Amino acid sequence: CASSVSLQETQYF. The entire variable domain, with the rest obtained from reference TRBV7-6 and TRBJ2-5, is as follows: GAGVSQSPRYKVTKRGQDVALRCDPISGHVSLYWYRQALGQGPEFLTYFNYEAQQDKSGLPNDRFSAERPEGSISTLTIQRTEQRDSAMYRCASSVSLQETQYFGPGTRLLVL.

CDR3 sequence (DNA): TGTGCCAGCGGGGGGGAGAACACCGGGGAGCTGTTTTTT. Its translation: CASGGENTGELFF. V is TRBV9 and J is TRBJ2-2; 7 nucleotides align to TRBD2. CDR1 and CDR2 from the germline V gene are SGDLS and YYNGEE. The CDR3 contains 13 residues. Germline trimming cut 7 bases from V and 1 base from J; bases unmatched to any gene: 1.

This sequence joins TRBV14 and TRBJ2-1; the D call may be TRBD1 or TRBD2 (5 bases each). The end of the DNA aligns better with TRBJ2-7, so the J call may be wrong. CDR3 length: 14 residues. Germline CDR1 and CDR2: SGHDN and FVKESK. The CDR3 reads CASSHPGRYNEQYF. The CDR3 DNA is TGTGCCAGCAGCCATCCGGGGCGATACAATGAGCAGTACTTC.

This clonotype has a handful of counts. The chain carries TRBV12-3 or TRBV12-4 and TRBJ1-5, with 11 bases identical to TRBD1. The ends lost 0 bases at V and 5 bases at J; junction bases unmatched: 3. The CDR3 spans 16 residues. The CDR3 nucleotides read TGTGCCAGCAGTTTAGCGCGGGGACAGGGGGATCAGCCCCAGCATTTT. Amino acids: CASSLARGQGDQPQHF.

This chain joins TRBV4-1 and TRBJ1-2; D remains ambiguous. The CDR3 is 14 residues long. Germline assignment: CDR1 MGHRA and CDR2 YSYEKL. V lost 9 bases, J lost 1 base, and 15 bases lay in between. As DNA, the CDR3 is TGCGCCAGTAGTACCCCGGCGGATAACTATGGCTACACCTTC. Translation: CASSTPADNYGYTF.